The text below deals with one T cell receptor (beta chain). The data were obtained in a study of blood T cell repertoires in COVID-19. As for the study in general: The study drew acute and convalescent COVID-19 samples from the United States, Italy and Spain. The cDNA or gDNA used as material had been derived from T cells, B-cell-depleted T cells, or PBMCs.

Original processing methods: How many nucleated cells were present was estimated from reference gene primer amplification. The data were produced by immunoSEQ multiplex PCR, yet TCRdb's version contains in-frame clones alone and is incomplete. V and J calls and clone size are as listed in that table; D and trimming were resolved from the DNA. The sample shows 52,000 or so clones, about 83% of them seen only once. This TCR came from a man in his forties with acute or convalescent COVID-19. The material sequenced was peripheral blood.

This chain's CDR3 is CASRAPDRLNTEAFF. The CDR3 coding sequence is TGTGCCAGCAGGGCGCCCGACAGGTTAAACACTGAAGCTTTCTTT. The rearrangement uses TRBV28 and TRBJ1-1; D might be TRBD1 (6 bases). Germline-derived CDR1 and CDR2 are MDHEN and SYDVKM. V was pared by 6 bases and J by 2 bases, with 16 bases between. The CDR3 is 15 residues long.